The 25 T cell receptor beta chains given below trace back to one sample, sequenced in a study of siplizumab effects on memory and regulatory T cells (dated by TCRdb to between 2018 and 2021). The protocol used for the library was the immunoSEQ multiplex PCR assay. TCRdb holds this immuneACCESS table with in-frame rearrangements only. Some clones are missing; in checked studies, unresolved V genes explain under half, and the rest has no known cause. The sample profile shows about 97,000 clones; roughly 91% of them were found once. 12% of the sample is taken by the ten largest. Input material: non-Treg CD4+ T cells sorted from blood. The sample's cell subset or site label is to be understood as: FACS-sorted unstimulated CD4+ non-regulatory T cells. These receptors all stem from a human donor in good health.

In its sample, this clone was seen a few times. V gene TRBV4-1 combines with J gene TRBJ2-5; D perhaps matches TRBD1 (5 bases). The V gene lost 0 bases and the J gene lost 2 bases, with 10 bases spanning the gap. Germline V gene sequence: CDR1 MGHRA, CDR2 YSYEKL. The CDR3 extends over 15 amino acids. CDR3: CASSQDQAGQETQYF. DNA of the CDR3: TGCGCCAGCAGCCAAGATCAGGCAGGGCAAGAGACCCAGTACTTC.

The chain joins TRBV6-1 to TRBJ1-1; D is undetermined. From germline, CDR1 is MNHNS and CDR2 SASEGT. With 0 bases removed from V and 4 bases from J, the gap between germline ends came to 12 bases. This CDR3 region has 15 residues. CDR3: CASSEAWARGTEAFF. The CDR3 region has the DNA TGTGCCAGCAGTGAAGCGTGGGCGCGGGGCACTGAAGCTTTCTTT.

V usage is TRBV18 and J usage is TRBJ2-7; D is unresolved. The CDR3 length is 13 residues. Trimming stripped 2 bases from V and 6 bases from J, with 11 bases between. Germline V CDR1 and CDR2: KGHSH, LQKENI. This CDR3 reads CASSPERVGEQYF. In DNA form, the CDR3 reads TGTGCCAGCTCACCAGAAAGAGTTGGCGAGCAGTACTTC.

This chain connects TRBV6-6 to TRBJ2-2; D gene ambiguous. V lost 7 bases and J 7 bases, leaving 13 bases between the germline ends. The CDR3 runs to 13 residues. The germline gives CDR1 MNHNY, CDR2 SVGAGI (reference sequence). In DNA form, the CDR3 reads TGTGCCAGCACAGTAGGGATCAGCGGGGAGCTGTTTTTT. Its translation is CASTVGISGELFF.

This chain uses TRBV7-9 with TRBJ1-2; D gene unclear. The CDR3 is 13 amino acids. Per the germline V gene, CDR1 is SEHNR and CDR2 is FQNEAQ (reference sequence). V lost 5 bases to trimming and J lost 6 bases, with 13 bases between them. For the CDR3, the DNA is TGTGCCAGCAGCCACAGTCGTAGGGATGGCTACACCTTC. Encoded protein: CASSHSRRDGYTF.

The chain is built from TRBV18 and TRBJ1-2; TRBD1 is a possible D gene (5 bases). The CDR3 runs to 15 residues. Trimming cost V 3 bases and J 5 bases, with 16 bases left between them. CDR1 is KGHSH and CDR2 is LQKENI in the germline V gene. CDR3 DNA: TGTGCCAGCTCACCTAACCACCGACAGAGTTATGGCTACACCTTC. Protein product: CASSPNHRQSYGYTF.

This clone was detected a few times. V and J are TRBV5-1 and TRBJ2-5; D is possibly TRBD1 or TRBD2 (5 bases each). The CDR3 extends over 14 amino acids. Trimming stripped 6 bases from V and 2 bases from J, with 14 bases between. CDR1 and CDR2 from the germline V gene are SGHRS and YFSETQ. Here the CDR3 DNA reads TGCGCCAGCACTCCAGGGACCGCTCAAGAGACCCAGTACTTC. Its translation: CASTPGTAQETQYF.

This chain uses TRBV27 with TRBJ1-4; D uncertain. V lost 2 bases and J 3 bases, leaving 13 bases between the germline ends. This CDR3 spans 16 amino acids. Germline V gives CDR1 MNHEY, CDR2 SMNVEV (reference sequence). The CDR3 is CASSLNGIRSNEKLFF. CDR3 bases: TGTGCCAGCAGTTTAAACGGGATAAGGTCTAATGAAAAACTGTTTTTT.

The chain employs TRBV6-5 and TRBJ2-2, with a tentative D call TRBD1 (6 bases). Germline V CDR1 and CDR2: MNHEY, SVGAGI. The CDR3 extends over 14 amino acids. Trimming cost V 5 bases and J 6 bases, with 13 bases left between them. The CDR3 sequence is CASSVLQGAGELFF. The CDR3 region has the DNA TGTGCCAGCAGTGTTCTACAGGGCGCCGGGGAGCTGTTTTTT.

The V gene is TRBV11-3, the J gene TRBJ2-1; 8 nucleotides line up with TRBD2. Germline CDR1 and CDR2: SGHNT and YENEEA. V shed 10 bases and J 7 bases; nucleotides not matched to a gene: 15. This CDR3 is 15 amino acids long. The CDR3 DNA sequence: TGTGCCATTTCGCACAGCGGGAGTCCCTTGAATGAGCAGTTCTTC. Translated: CAISHSGSPLNEQFF.

This chain uses TRBV6-5 with TRBJ2-7; 11 positions match TRBD2. Germline CDR1 and CDR2: MNHEY and SVGAGI. Trimming took 4 bases from V and 7 from J; bases not matched to a gene: 9. The length of the CDR3 is 15 residues. CDR3 bases: TGTGCCAGCAGTTTTTCTAGCGGGAGGCAGTGGGAGCAGTACTTC. This translates into CASSFSSGRQWEQYF.

This clone was recorded once. The chain employs TRBV30 and TRBJ2-3, with unresolved D. The CDR3 covers 14 residues. Germline lookup yields CDR1 GTSNPN and CDR2 SVGIG (reference sequence). V lost 2 bases, J lost 0 bases, and 9 bases lay in between. The CDR3 nucleotides read TGTGCCTGGAGTTACGGAGCTAGCACAGATACGCAGTATTTT. This gives the protein CAWSYGASTDTQYF.

The chain combines TRBV21-1 with TRBJ2-4. TRBV21-1 is termed a pseudogene. This CDR3 is built from 12 residues. The CDR3 region has the DNA TGTGCCAGGAGGCCGGGGCTCAAAATTCAGTACTTC. Protein sequence: CARRPGLKIQYF.

The chain employs TRBV14 and TRBJ2-1, with D hard to call. There are 17 residues in the CDR3. V shed 1 base and J shed 7 bases, with 20 bases lying between them. CDR1 and CDR2 from the germline V gene are SGHDN and FVKESK. The CDR3 sequence is CASSQVGGGLQRNEQFF. The CDR3 coding sequence is TGTGCCAGCAGCCAAGTGGGTGGCGGTCTCCAAAGGAATGAGCAGTTCTTC.

The gene calls are TRBV28 and TRBJ2-2; no clear D gene. CDR3 length: 14 residues. V lost 9 bases and J lost 1, with 12 bases in between. CDR1 and CDR2 (germline): MDHEN, SYDVKM. CDR3: CASLAELNTGELFF. As DNA, the CDR3 is TGTGCCAGTCTGGCGGAGCTGAACACCGGGGAGCTGTTTTTT.

V is TRBV7-2 and J is TRBJ2-3; no reliable D call. Trimming shortened V by 2 bases and J by 0 bases, and 9 bases separated the two germline ends. The V gene's germline CDR1 is SGHTA and CDR2 FQGNSA. The CDR3 runs to 15 residues. CDR3 region: CASSLFTISTDTQYF. In DNA form, the CDR3 reads TGTGCCAGCAGCTTATTTACAATAAGCACAGATACGCAGTATTTT.

The rearrangement links TRBV2 to TRBJ2-6; D tentatively reads TRBD1 or TRBD2 (5 bases each). This CDR3 is built from 14 residues. Trimming removed 4 bases at V and 2 bases at J, with 6 bases between. CDR1 SNHLY and CDR2 FYNNEI come from the germline V gene. DNA for the CDR3: TGTGCCAGCAGTGGGGGGACTGGGGCCAACGTCCTGACTTTC. It codes for CASSGGTGANVLTF.

The rearrangement links TRBV7-2 to TRBJ1-5; no firm D call. CDR3 length: 14 amino acids. V was shortened by 2 bases and J by 0 bases, with 5 bases between the two germline ends. Germline values: CDR1 SGHTA, CDR2 FQGNSA. The CDR3 is CASSLSYSNQPQHF. The CDR3 nucleotides read TGTGCCAGCAGCTTATCTTATAGCAATCAGCCCCAGCATTTT.

The chain recombines TRBV29-1 with TRBJ2-7; D is unclear. CDR1 SQVTM and CDR2 ANQGSEA come from the germline V gene. CDR3 length: 15 amino acids. The V end lost 4 bases, the J end lost 4 bases, and 20 bases lay between the germline ends. CDR3 nucleotides: TGCAGCGTTGCTAAATTGAAGAAACTGGATTACGAGCAGTACTTC. This sequence encodes CSVAKLKKLDYEQYF.

The chain couples TRBV6-5 to TRBJ2-7; 7 bases are a match to TRBD2. This CDR3 is built from 14 residues. Per the germline V gene, CDR1 is MNHEY and CDR2 is SVGAGI. V was clipped by 6 bases and J by 2 bases; unmatched bases: 7. This chain's CDR3 is CASSWASGTYEQYF. CDR3 in DNA: TGTGCCAGCAGCTGGGCTAGCGGCACCTACGAGCAGTACTTC.

The rearrangement links TRBV9 to TRBJ2-3, with TRBD2 matching over 10 bases. V lost 0 bases and J lost 1; bases outside the gene matches: 8. CDR1 is SGDLS and CDR2 is YYNGEE in the germline V gene. The CDR3 loop spans 18 amino acids. The CDR3: CASSVGIWLAGGTDTQYF. The DNA for the CDR3 is TGTGCCAGCAGCGTAGGAATTTGGCTAGCGGGAGGCACAGATACGCAGTATTTT. Drawing the rest from reference TRBV9 and TRBJ2-3, the complete variable domain is DSGVTQTPKHLITATGQRVTLRCSPRSGDLSVYWYQQSLDQGLQFLIQYYNGEERAKGNILERFSAQQFPDLHSELNLSSLELGDSALYFCASSVGIWLAGGTDTQYFGPGTRLTVL.

V and J are TRBV7-9 and TRBJ1-1, with D possibly being TRBD1 (6 bases). The CDR3 has 11 amino acids. Looked up from germline, CDR1 is SEHNR and CDR2 is FQNEAQ (reference sequence). The V and J ends lost 4 bases and 8 bases respectively, with 8 bases between them. CDR3 protein: CASSSGAEAFF. CDR3 coding DNA: TGTGCCAGCAGCTCAGGGGCGGAAGCTTTCTTT.

V is TRBV28 and J is TRBJ1-5; possible D gene TRBD1, 5 bases. Per the germline V gene, CDR1 is MDHEN and CDR2 is SYDVKM. The CDR3 sequence is 15 residues long. The germline V and J ends were trimmed by 4 bases and 2 bases, with 12 bases remaining between them. CDR3 DNA: TGTGCCAGCAGTTGGGGGGGAGGAGGCAATCAGCCCCAGCATTTT. Its protein product is CASSWGGGGNQPQHF.

This chain joins TRBV7-2 and TRBJ2-1; D uncertain. Germline loops: CDR1 SGHTA, CDR2 FQGNSA. The V end was cut by 1 base, the J end by 3 bases, with 4 bases between. This CDR3 comprises 13 residues. CDR3 DNA: TGTGCCAGCAGCTTAGTGGTCTACAATGAGCAGTTCTTC. This gives the protein CASSLVVYNEQFF.

The chain is built from TRBV5-1 and TRBJ1-1, with no clear D. The CDR3 totals 14 residues. The germline V and J ends were trimmed by 4 bases and 4 bases, with 14 bases remaining between them. The germline V gene encodes CDR1 SGHRS and CDR2 YFSETQ. The CDR3 loop reads CASSGPGLATEAFF. CDR3 nucleotides: TGCGCCAGCAGCGGGCCCGGCTTGGCCACTGAAGCTTTCTTT.